The 21 T cell receptor beta chains reported below all come from one sample, sequenced in a study of T-cell reconstitution after alpha-beta-depleted transplantation in children. Preparation of the TCRbeta library involved a method that used unique molecular identifiers. TCRdb re-analysed the PCR reads in MiXCR, keeping a single row per CDR3 protein. The table has approximately 590,000 distinct CDR3 sequences, more than 9% seen once. The sequences come from PBMCs from the stem cell graft donor, collected from the stem cell graft. These receptors were obtained from a human donor who donated a stem cell graft to a child with acute myeloid leukemia.

This clonotype was seen more than once but under ten times. V and J are TRBV28 and TRBJ1-5; the match to TRBD1 covers 9 bases. The CDR3 extends over 14 amino acids. CDR1 and CDR2 (germline): MDHEN, SYDVKM. Trimming removed 5 bases from V and 9 bases from J; junction bases left unmatched: 8. The CDR3 sequence: CASSQDRGLAPQHF. DNA for the CDR3: TGTGCCAGCAGTCAGGACAGGGGCCTTGCGCCCCAGCATTTT.

This chain joins TRBV9 and TRBJ2-1; no firm D call. This CDR3 comprises 15 residues. The germline V and J ends were trimmed by 0 bases and 0 bases, with 7 bases remaining between them. The germline gives CDR1 SGDLS, CDR2 YYNGEE. The CDR3 here is CASSVVGNSYNEQFF. In DNA, the CDR3 is TGTGCCAGCAGCGTAGTTGGGAACTCCTACAATGAGCAGTTCTTC.

The chain joins TRBV20-1 to TRBJ2-1, with 13 bases fitting TRBD2. Looked up from germline, CDR1 is DFQATT and CDR2 is SNEGSKA (reference sequence). V gave up 3 bases and J gave up 6 bases; unmatched junction bases: 8. The CDR3 is 16 amino acids. The CDR3 DNA is TGCAGTGCTAGGACGGACAGGACTAGCGGGAGCAATGAGCAGTTCTTC. It codes for CSARTDRTSGSNEQFF.

This clonotype was detected a few times. The V gene is TRBV10-3, the J gene TRBJ1-3, with D unclear. V dropped 4 bases and J dropped 0 bases, with 13 bases sitting between them. CDR1 and CDR2 from the germline V gene are ENHRY and SYGVKD. This CDR3 contains 16 residues. The CDR3 reads CAISVSPDRSGNTIYF. The CDR3 bases are TGTGCCATCAGTGTTTCCCCAGACCGCTCTGGAAACACCATATATTTT.

The chain has TRBV5-1 and TRBJ1-1; D is perhaps TRBD1 (5 bases). Germline CDR1 is SGHRS and CDR2 is YFSETQ. V lost 5 bases to trimming and J lost 3 bases, with 11 bases between them. The CDR3 is 13 amino acids. This CDR3 is CASRGDMDTEAFF. The CDR3 region has the DNA TGCGCCAGCAGAGGGGATATGGACACTGAAGCTTTCTTT.

A few counts support this clonotype. The chain couples TRBV5-1 to TRBJ2-4; 7 nucleotides line up with TRBD2. This CDR3 is built from 19 residues. Trimming took 0 bases from V and 0 from J; bases not matched to a gene: 12. From germline, CDR1 is SGHRS and CDR2 YFSETQ. CDR3 sequence reads: CASSLGAGALVLAKNIQYF. The CDR3 DNA is TGCGCCAGCAGCTTGGGGGCGGGAGCTCTTGTATTAGCCAAAAACATTCAGTACTTC.

This clonotype was observed many times. The chain is built from TRBV6-1 and TRBJ1-3; D is perhaps TRBD1 (5 bases). Germline V gene lookup returns CDR1 MNHNS and CDR2 SASEGT. The CDR3 totals 15 residues. The V end lost 6 bases, the J end lost 7 bases, and 19 bases lay between the germline ends. CDR3 protein: CASSLGRAGGNTIYF. DNA for the CDR3: TGTGCCAGCAGCCTGGGCAGGGCCGGAGGGAACACCATATATTTT.

The chain links TRBV30 to TRBJ1-3, with a weak D call TRBD1 (6 bases). Trimming stripped 5 bases from V and 6 bases from J, with 14 bases between. CDR1 is GTSNPN, CDR2 SVGIG, per germline (reference sequence). The CDR3 runs to 13 residues. The CDR3 region is CAWGRQDANTIYF. The DNA for the CDR3 is TGTGCCTGGGGACGACAGGATGCAAACACCATATATTTT.

This clonotype was observed a handful of times. The chain carries TRBV20-1 and TRBJ2-3; no reliable D call. This CDR3 has 12 residues. Germline V gene sequence: CDR1 DFQATT, CDR2 SNEGSKA (reference sequence). Deletions cut 6 bases from V and 1 base from J, with 8 bases between. CDR3 DNA: TGCAGTGCCCCGGACGGCACAGATACGCAGTATTTT. It translates to CSAPDGTDTQYF.

Many counts were recorded for this clonotype. V usage is TRBV11-3 and J usage is TRBJ2-1, with TRBD2 as a possible D gene (5 bases). The V and J ends lost 0 bases and 4 bases respectively, with 10 bases between them. Germline lookup yields CDR1 SGHNT and CDR2 YENEEA. This CDR3 spans 15 amino acids. CDR3 bases: TGTGCCAGCAGCTTAGATCCGAGCGGTTACAATGAGCAGTTCTTC. Amino acids: CASSLDPSGYNEQFF.

This clonotype was counted at least ten times. The V and J genes are TRBV14 and TRBJ2-1, with 8 nucleotides matching TRBD2. CDR1 and CDR2 from the germline V gene are SGHDN and FVKESK. The CDR3 loop spans 16 amino acids. Trimming took 0 bases from V and 2 from J; bases not matched to a gene: 3. The CDR3 nucleotides read TGTGCCAGCAGCCAAGATCCAGCGGGAGCCTACAATGAGCAGTTCTTC. It translates to CASSQDPAGAYNEQFF.

This clonotype came up many times. The V and J genes are TRBV29-1 and TRBJ2-1, with TRBD2 as a possible D gene (6 bases). The CDR3 runs to 15 residues. From germline, CDR1 is SQVTM and CDR2 ANQGSEA. Trimming cost V 8 bases and J 1 base, with 18 bases left between them. CDR3 sequence reads: CSSRTGGISYNEQFF. DNA of the CDR3: TGCAGCTCAAGAACCGGAGGGATATCCTACAATGAGCAGTTCTTC.

V and J are TRBV20-1 and TRBJ2-5; 8 bases are shared with TRBD2. Germline CDR1 and CDR2: DFQATT and SNEGSKA (reference sequence). Trimming took 4 bases from V and 4 from J; bases not matched to a gene: 14. This CDR3 contains 16 residues. CDR3 sequence: CSANELAALPGETQYF. Written as DNA, the CDR3 is TGCAGTGCTAATGAACTAGCGGCGTTGCCAGGAGAGACCCAGTACTTC.

The V gene is TRBV30, the J gene TRBJ2-7, with D hard to call. This CDR3 region has 12 residues. Germline-derived CDR1 and CDR2 are GTSNPN and SVGIG (reference sequence). V was trimmed by 3 bases and J by 4 bases, leaving 10 bases between them. This chain's CDR3 is CAWSPGSYEQYF. Written as DNA, the CDR3 is TGTGCCTGGAGCCCTGGGTCTTACGAGCAGTACTTC. Complete variable domain (other parts from reference TRBV30 and TRBJ2-7): SQTIHQWPATLVQPVGSPLSLECTVEGTSNPNLYWYRQAAGRGLQLLFYSVGIGQISSEVPQNLSASRPQDRQFILSSKKLLLSDSGFYLCAWSPGSYEQYFGPGTRLTVT.

This clonotype was seen more than once but under ten times. The V gene is TRBV18, the J gene TRBJ2-1; 7 bases map to TRBD2. Germline V CDR1 and CDR2: KGHSH, LQKENI. The length of the CDR3 is 17 residues. With 3 bases clipped from V and 5 bases from J, the junction kept 13 bases outside the gene matches. CDR3 region: CASSPPAPAGADNEQFF. The CDR3 DNA reads TGTGCCAGCTCACCGCCGGCGCCCGCGGGAGCGGACAATGAGCAGTTCTTC.

This clonotype was counted only a few times. The chain joins TRBV28 to TRBJ2-4; TRBD2 agrees at 7 bases. The V gene's germline CDR1 is MDHEN and CDR2 SYDVKM. The CDR3 extends over 15 amino acids. V lost 10 bases, J lost 2 bases, and 11 bases stayed unmatched. The CDR3, as DNA: TGTGCCACCACCAGACCTAGCGGACCCAAAAACATTCAGTACTTC. Translating gives CATTRPSGPKNIQYF.

Here the CDR3 reads CASSGIDRTRQETQYF. CDR3 sequence (DNA): TGTGCCAGCAGTGGTATCGATCGGACTAGACAAGAGACCCAGTACTTC. The chain combines TRBV6-2 or TRBV6-3 with TRBJ2-5; the match to TRBD2 covers 7 bases. The V gene's germline CDR1 is MNHEY and CDR2 SVGEGT. After removal of 5 bases from V and 2 bases from J, the junction contained 11 bases not matched to a gene. This CDR3 has 16 residues.

Many counts were recorded for this clonotype. The rearrangement links TRBV5-1 to TRBJ2-1; 10 bases agree with TRBD2. This CDR3 is 15 amino acids long. Unmatched junction bases numbered 4, after V lost 3 bases and J lost 4 bases. Germline V CDR1 and CDR2: SGHRS, YFSETQ. CDR3 protein: CASSSGTSAYNEQFF. The CDR3 nucleotides read TGCGCCAGCAGCTCCGGGACTAGCGCATACAATGAGCAGTTCTTC. The whole variable domain, remainder taken from reference TRBV5-1 and TRBJ2-1, is KAGVTQTPRYLIKTRGQQVTLSCSPISGHRSVSWYQQTPGQGLQFLFEYFSETQRNKGNFPGRFSGRQFSNSRSEMNVSTLELGDSALYLCASSSGTSAYNEQFFGPGTRLTVL.

This sequence joins TRBV12-3 or TRBV12-4 and TRBJ2-5; D is possibly TRBD2 (7 bases). The CDR3 loop spans 13 amino acids. Trimming stripped 8 bases from V and 6 bases from J, with 16 bases between. The CDR3 DNA sequence: TGTGCCAGCTCTCCGGGGGGCGAAAAGACCCAGTACTTC. Encoded protein: CASSPGGEKTQYF.

J is TRBJ2-1 and V is TRBV10-3; D gene ambiguous. The CDR3 has 13 residues. Per the germline V gene, CDR1 is ENHRY and CDR2 is SYGVKD. V was pared by 9 bases and J by 4 bases, with 13 bases between. CDR3 sequence: CAIFRAPYNEQFF. The DNA of the CDR3 is TGTGCCATTTTCCGGGCCCCATACAATGAGCAGTTCTTC.

This chain joins TRBV19 and TRBJ2-1; 7 nucleotides match TRBD2. Germline CDR1 is LNHDA and CDR2 is SQIVND (reference sequence). The V gene end was trimmed by 6 bases and the J gene end by 3 bases; junction bases not matched to a gene: 14. This CDR3 is built from 17 residues. This chain's CDR3 is CASRSDEGLAVYNEQFF. The CDR3 coding sequence is TGTGCCAGTAGGTCCGACGAAGGCCTAGCGGTCTACAATGAGCAGTTCTTC.